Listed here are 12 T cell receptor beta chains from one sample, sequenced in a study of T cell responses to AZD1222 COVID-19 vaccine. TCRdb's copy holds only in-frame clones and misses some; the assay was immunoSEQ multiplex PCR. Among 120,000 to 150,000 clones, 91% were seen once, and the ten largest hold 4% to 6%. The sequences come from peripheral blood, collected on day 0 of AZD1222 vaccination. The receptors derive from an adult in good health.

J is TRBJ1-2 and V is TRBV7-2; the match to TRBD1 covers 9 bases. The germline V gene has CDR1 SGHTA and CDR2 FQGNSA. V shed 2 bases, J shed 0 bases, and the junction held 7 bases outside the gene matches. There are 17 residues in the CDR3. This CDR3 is CASSLWTGAQANYGYTF. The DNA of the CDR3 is TGTGCCAGCAGCTTATGGACAGGGGCTCAAGCTAACTATGGCTACACCTTC.

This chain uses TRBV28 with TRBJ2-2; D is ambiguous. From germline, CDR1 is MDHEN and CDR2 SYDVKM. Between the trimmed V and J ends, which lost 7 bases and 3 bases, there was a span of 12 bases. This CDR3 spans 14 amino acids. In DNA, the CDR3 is TGTGCCAGCAAACTCTCAGGCCACACCGGGGAGCTGTTTTTT. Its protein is CASKLSGHTGELFF.

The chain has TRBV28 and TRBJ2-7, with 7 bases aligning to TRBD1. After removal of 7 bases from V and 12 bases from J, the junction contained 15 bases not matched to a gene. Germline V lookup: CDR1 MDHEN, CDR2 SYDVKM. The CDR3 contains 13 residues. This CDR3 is CASKSAGQAITYF. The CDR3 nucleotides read TGTGCCAGCAAGTCCGCCGGACAGGCCATAACGTACTTC. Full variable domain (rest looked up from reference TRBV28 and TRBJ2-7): DVKVTQSSRYLVKRTGEKVFLECVQDMDHENMFWYRQDPGLGLRLIYFSYDVKMKEKGDIPEGYSVSREKKERFSLILESASTNQTSMYLCASKSAGQAITYFGPGTRLTVT.

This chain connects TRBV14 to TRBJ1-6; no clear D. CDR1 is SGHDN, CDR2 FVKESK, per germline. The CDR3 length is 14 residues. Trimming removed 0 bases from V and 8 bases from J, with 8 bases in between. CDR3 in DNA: TGTGCCAGCAGCCAAGATCCGGGGTATTCACCCCTCCACTTT. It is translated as CASSQDPGYSPLHF.

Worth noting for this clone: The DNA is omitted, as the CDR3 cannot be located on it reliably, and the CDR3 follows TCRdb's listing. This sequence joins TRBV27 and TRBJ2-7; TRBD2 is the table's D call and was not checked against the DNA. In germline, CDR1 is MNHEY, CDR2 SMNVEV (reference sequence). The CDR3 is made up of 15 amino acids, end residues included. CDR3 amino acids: CASSSSGLARYEQYF.

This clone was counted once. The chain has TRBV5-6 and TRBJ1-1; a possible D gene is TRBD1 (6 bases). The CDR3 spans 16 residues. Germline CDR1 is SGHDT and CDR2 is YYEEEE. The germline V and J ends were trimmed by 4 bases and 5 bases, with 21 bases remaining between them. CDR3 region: CASSPDAGRGGTEAFF. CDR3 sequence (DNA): TGTGCCAGCAGCCCCGATGCGGGGAGAGGGGGTACTGAAGCTTTCTTT.

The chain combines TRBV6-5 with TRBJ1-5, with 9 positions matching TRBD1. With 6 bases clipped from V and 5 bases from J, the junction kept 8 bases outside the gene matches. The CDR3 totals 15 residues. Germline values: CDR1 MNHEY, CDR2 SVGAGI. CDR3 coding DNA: TGTGCCAGCAGGCCAAGTGGACAGGGGCATCAGCCCCAGCATTTT. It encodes CASRPSGQGHQPQHF.

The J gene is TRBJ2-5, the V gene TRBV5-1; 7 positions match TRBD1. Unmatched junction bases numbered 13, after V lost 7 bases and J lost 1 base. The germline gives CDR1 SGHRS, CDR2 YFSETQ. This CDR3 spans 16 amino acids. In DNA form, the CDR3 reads TGCGCCAGCGCACAGTCCACAGGGGCCGCCCAAGAGACCCAGTACTTC. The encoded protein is CASAQSTGAAQETQYF.

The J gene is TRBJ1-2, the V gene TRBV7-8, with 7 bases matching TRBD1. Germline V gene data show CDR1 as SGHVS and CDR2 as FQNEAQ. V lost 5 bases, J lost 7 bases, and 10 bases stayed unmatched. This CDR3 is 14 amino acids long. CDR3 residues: CASSAVDRAGGYTF. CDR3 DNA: TGTGCCAGCAGCGCCGTAGACAGGGCTGGTGGCTACACCTTC.

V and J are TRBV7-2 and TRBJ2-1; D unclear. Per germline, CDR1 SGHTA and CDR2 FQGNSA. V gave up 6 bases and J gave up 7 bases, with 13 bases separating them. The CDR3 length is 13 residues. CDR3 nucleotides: TGTGCCAGCAGTCAAAGCGTCGAGAATGAGCAGTTCTTC. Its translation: CASSQSVENEQFF.

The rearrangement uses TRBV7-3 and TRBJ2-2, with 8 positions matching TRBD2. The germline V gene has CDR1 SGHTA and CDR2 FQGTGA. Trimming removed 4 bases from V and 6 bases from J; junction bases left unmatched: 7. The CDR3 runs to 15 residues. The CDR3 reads CASSSPSSGAGELFF. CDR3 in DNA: TGTGCCAGCAGCTCTCCGAGTAGCGGGGCCGGGGAGCTGTTTTTT.

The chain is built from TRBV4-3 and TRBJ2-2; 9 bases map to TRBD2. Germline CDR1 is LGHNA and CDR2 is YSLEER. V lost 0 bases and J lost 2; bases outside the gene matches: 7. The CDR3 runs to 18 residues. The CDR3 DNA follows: TGCGCCAGCAGCCAAGATGTGGTAGCGGGGGCCAACACCGGGGAGCTGTTTTTT. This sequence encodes CASSQDVVAGANTGELFF.